The 18 T cell receptor beta chains listed next were all sequenced from one sample in a study of beta chain features in type 1 diabetes. The study's findings and limits: Among all four CD4+ subsets, Type 1 diabetes patients had TCRB CDR3s that were moderately but significantly shorter.

The antigens these receptors bind are not known. What was sequenced were expressed TCRB transcripts, since all of the isolated RNA had been reverse transcribed. This table comes from immunoSEQ multiplex PCR, and its TCRdb copy is limited to in-frame clones, with some not included. The table shows about 270,000 clones, with about 13% occurring only once. Sequencing was carried out using naive CD4+ T cells from blood. These receptors were collected from a man aged 25 to 40 with type 1 diabetes.

This clone has more than one count but fewer than ten. The chain recombines TRBV5-1 with TRBJ2-2, with 7 bases fitting TRBD2. The CDR3 contains 16 residues. Germline V gives CDR1 SGHRS, CDR2 YFSETQ. V lost 0 bases and J lost 4; bases outside the gene matches: 6. The CDR3 here is CASSLALAESTGELFF. Written as DNA, the CDR3 is TGCGCCAGCAGCTTGGCGCTAGCGGAGAGCACCGGGGAGCTGTTTTTT.

This clone was recorded a few times. The rearrangement links TRBV7-9 to TRBJ1-5; D might be TRBD1 (6 bases). From germline, CDR1 is SEHNR and CDR2 FQNEAQ (reference sequence). The CDR3 contains 14 residues. V shed 5 bases and J shed 3 bases, with 11 bases lying between them. The CDR3 bases are TGTGCCAGCAGCCCCGGGACATACAATCAGCCCCAGCATTTT. Its translation is CASSPGTYNQPQHF.

This rearrangement joins TRBV28 to TRBJ2-7, with TRBD2 identical over 13 bases. CDR3 length: 17 residues. The ends lost 6 bases at V and 2 bases at J; junction bases unmatched: 10. Germline CDR1 reads MDHEN; CDR2 reads SYDVKM. For the CDR3, the DNA is TGTGCCAGCAGCGCGACACTAGCGGGAGGGCGAGCCTACGAGCAGTACTTC. Its protein is CASSATLAGGRAYEQYF.

A few counts support this clone. The chain couples TRBV5-1 to TRBJ2-1; 9 nucleotides agree with TRBD2. With 0 bases clipped from V and 5 bases from J, the junction kept 3 bases outside the gene matches. The germline V gene encodes CDR1 SGHRS and CDR2 YFSETQ. CDR3 length equals 15 residues. CDR3 residues: CASSLGSGSHNEQFF. The CDR3 DNA reads TGCGCCAGCAGCTTGGGTAGCGGGAGTCACAATGAGCAGTTCTTC.

The chain recombines TRBV2 with TRBJ2-5, with 7 bases lining up with TRBD2. This CDR3 contains 14 residues. V was clipped by 7 bases and J by 1 base; unmatched bases: 6. Germline CDR1 and CDR2: SNHLY and FYNNEI. CDR3 DNA: TGTGCCAGCAATCCGACTAGCACCCAAGAGACCCAGTACTTC. Amino acid sequence: CASNPTSTQETQYF.

This chain uses TRBV2 with TRBJ2-7; 7 bases match TRBD1. Germline V CDR1 and CDR2: SNHLY, FYNNEI. This CDR3 has 13 amino acids. V lost 6 bases and J lost 4; bases outside the gene matches: 6. The CDR3 loop reads CASRLTGPYEQYF. CDR3 DNA sequence: TGTGCCAGCAGACTGACAGGGCCATACGAGCAGTACTTC.

This clone appeared a few times. The chain employs TRBV5-1 and TRBJ2-1; TRBD2 might be the D (6 bases). CDR1 and CDR2 (germline): SGHRS, YFSETQ. This CDR3 is built from 16 residues. Trimming left V 5 bases short and J 0 bases short, with 15 bases between. Here the CDR3 DNA reads TGCGCCAGCAGGACCCCTAGCGTGGGCTCCTACAATGAGCAGTTCTTC. Translated: CASRTPSVGSYNEQFF.

This clone was detected a few times. This sequence joins TRBV28 and TRBJ2-5; 8 bases agree with TRBD1. In germline, CDR1 is MDHEN, CDR2 SYDVKM. The CDR3 has 14 residues. V lost 4 bases to trimming and J lost 5 bases; unmatched junction nucleotides: 6. CDR3 bases: TGTGCCAGCAGTTCCTCGGACAGGGAGGAGACCCAGTACTTC. Protein sequence: CASSSSDREETQYF.

In its sample, this clone was seen a few times. The genes are TRBV9 and TRBJ1-1; TRBD1 is a possible D gene (6 bases). Deletions cut 4 bases from V and 10 bases from J, with 20 bases between. Per the germline V gene, CDR1 is SGDLS and CDR2 is YYNGEE. This CDR3 is 14 amino acids long. The CDR3 nucleotides are TGTGCCAGCAGCCCCACAGGGACGGCGCTTACAGCTTTCTTT. Translated, it gives CASSPTGTALTAFF.

The gene calls are TRBV5-6 and TRBJ2-3, with TRBD1 as a possible D gene (5 bases). The CDR3 covers 15 residues. The germline V gene has CDR1 SGHDT and CDR2 YYEEEE. V lost 3 bases, J lost 2 bases, and 13 bases lay in between. CDR3 sequence: CASSSQGAFTDTQYF. CDR3 nucleotides: TGTGCCAGCAGCTCTCAGGGCGCCTTCACAGATACGCAGTATTTT.

V is TRBV10-3 and J is TRBJ2-5; 14 bases line up with TRBD2. With 7 bases clipped from V and 5 bases from J, the junction kept 9 bases outside the gene matches. The CDR3 covers 16 residues. Per germline, CDR1 ENHRY and CDR2 SYGVKD. The CDR3 reads CAITPGTSGSRETQYF. The CDR3 bases are TGTGCCATCACTCCTGGGACTAGCGGGAGTAGGGAGACCCAGTACTTC.

The chain employs TRBV7-9 and TRBJ1-4, with TRBD1 matching 7 bases. V was pared by 1 base and J by 5 bases, with 4 bases of the junction left unmatched. Germline CDR1 and CDR2: SEHNR and FQNEAQ (reference sequence). This CDR3 is built from 15 residues. The CDR3 DNA sequence: TGTGCCAGCAGCTTAGAAGGGGGCGAGAATGAAAAACTGTTTTTT. Amino acid sequence: CASSLEGGENEKLFF.

This clone was found a few times. The rearrangement links TRBV5-4 to TRBJ1-4, with a weak D call TRBD1 (6 bases). Trimming shortened V by 0 bases and J by 8 bases, and 11 bases separated the two germline ends. CDR1 and CDR2 (germline): SGHNT, YYREEE (reference sequence). This CDR3 spans 14 amino acids. CDR3 nucleotide sequence: TGTGCCAGCAGCTTGGGGGCAGGGGACGAAAAACTGTTTTTT. This gives the protein CASSLGAGDEKLFF. The variable domain in full, with the rest retrieved from reference TRBV5-4 and TRBJ1-4, is ETGVTQSPTHLIKTRGQQVTLRCSSQSGHNTVSWYQQALGQGPQFIFQYYREEENGRGNFPPRFSGLQFPNYSSELNVNALELDDSALYLCASSLGAGDEKLFFGSGTQLSVL.

The chain is built from TRBV27 and TRBJ2-1; 12 bases line up with TRBD2. Germline V gene sequence: CDR1 MNHEY, CDR2 SMNVEV (reference sequence). J was trimmed by 5 bases and V by 6 bases; bases with no gene match: 2. The length of the CDR3 is 14 residues. The CDR3 nucleotides are TGTGCCAGCAGATGGACTAGCGGGGACAATGAGCAGTTCTTC. It codes for CASRWTSGDNEQFF.

The rearrangement uses TRBV18 and TRBJ2-1; 10 nucleotides line up with TRBD2. The trim removed 7 bases at V and 7 bases at J, leaving 7 bases unmatched. CDR1 is KGHSH and CDR2 is LQKENI in the germline V gene. This CDR3 spans 14 amino acids. The DNA of the CDR3 is TGTGCCAGCTTCCCGGGACTAGCGAGGAATGAGCAGTTCTTC. Amino acid sequence: CASFPGLARNEQFF.

This clone was seen only a few times. The gene calls are TRBV5-1 and TRBJ1-1; TRBD1 agrees at 7 bases. The CDR3 totals 15 residues. V dropped 4 bases and J dropped 0; count of bases not matched to a gene: 6. Germline V gene lookup returns CDR1 SGHRS and CDR2 YFSETQ. The CDR3 loop reads CASSRRTGMNTEAFF. For the CDR3, the DNA is TGCGCCAGCAGCCGCCGGACAGGAATGAACACTGAAGCTTTCTTT.

The sample holds a few counts of this clone. The chain joins TRBV15 to TRBJ1-1; D may be TRBD1 (6 bases). The length of the CDR3 is 17 residues. Between the trimmed V and J ends, which lost 0 bases and 3 bases, there was a span of 17 bases. CDR1 is LNHNV, CDR2 YYDKDF, per germline (reference sequence). The CDR3 here is CATSRDVGGSGDTEAFF. The CDR3 region has the DNA TGTGCCACCAGCAGAGATGTCGGGGGGTCAGGGGACACTGAAGCTTTCTTT.

This clone was picked up a small number of times. The V and J genes are TRBV29-1 and TRBJ2-5, with D possibly TRBD2 on 6 matching bases. The CDR3 runs to 14 residues. Germline CDR1 is SQVTM and CDR2 is ANQGSEA. The V gene lost 0 bases and the J gene lost 5 bases, with 13 bases spanning the gap. The CDR3 DNA sequence: TGCAGCGTTGAAGATTTTCGGGAGAGGGAGACCCAGTACTTC. Encoded protein: CSVEDFRERETQYF.